This T cell receptor (beta chain) emerged from a study of T cells in Graves' hyperthyroidism and ophthalmopathy. Background on the study: Prior to any treatment, at the point of initial diagnosis, peripheral blood was collected. Study results and caveats: Most thyroid clonotypes expanded above 0.001 were also detected in blood.

Trimming removed 3 bases at V and 0 bases at J, with 11 bases between. This CDR3 has 14 amino acids. CDR1 is GTSNPN and CDR2 is SVGIG in the germline V gene (reference sequence). This clonotype was recorded many times. As yet, its antigen is unknown. The patients, who ranged from 18 to 65 in age, presented with newly diagnosed hyperthyroidism lasting under 2 months. Diagnosis rested on symptoms, serum thyroxine and TRAb, thyroid ultrasound, and orbital computed tomography. Amplification of TCR beta CDR3 regions used RNA as the template. First-round RT-PCR with HTBI primers amplified the TCR CDR3 region. Via MiXCR, TCRdb re-called the multiplex PCR reads, giving one row per CDR3 protein. This sample has approximately 380,000 distinct CDR3 sequences, with approximately 19% found just once.

The source of this sequence is a woman aged 18-29 years with Graves' hyperthyroidism. The J gene is TRBJ1-1, the V gene TRBV30; no reliable D call. The sample comprised blood. The CDR3 coding sequence is TGTGCCTGGAGGGATATTCAGTTGAACACTGAAGCTTTCTTT. Residues: CAWRDIQLNTEAFF. Using reference TRBV30 and TRBJ1-1 for the parts outside the CDR3, the full variable domain is SQTIHQWPATLVQPVGSPLSLECTVEGTSNPNLYWYRQAAGRGLQLLFYSVGIGQISSEVPQNLSASRPQDRQFILSSKKLLLSDSGFYLCAWRDIQLNTEAFFGQGTRLTVV.